Listed here are 28 T cell receptor beta chains from one sample, sequenced in a study of regulatory T cells in long-lasting Graves disease. Sequencing libraries for TCR beta were prepared with iRepertoire HTBI primers and Arm-PCR of CDR3 regions. TCRdb redid the calling of the multiplex PCR reads with MiXCR, one entry per CDR3 protein. The table includes around 400,000 distinct CDR3 sequences, approximately 23% detected once. Time point meaning: persistent/refractory GD, antithyroid drugs over 5 years with positive TRAb. Extracted RNA from PBMCs served as the source of the TCR library. The sample here was peripheral blood mononuclear cells (PBMCs), taken when the disease was refractory, from a patient treated with antithyroid drugs. These receptors originate from a woman in her 40s with Graves disease.

This clonotype was seen repeatedly, ten times or more. Here the CDR3 omits its conserved ending phenylalanine or tryptophan, so a read error is the likely source. The chain carries TRBV2 and TRBJ1-6, with D tentatively TRBD1 (6 bases). In germline, CDR1 is SNHLY, CDR2 FYNNEI. This CDR3 spans 13 amino acids. Trimming shortened V by 6 bases and J by 6 bases, and 9 bases separated the two germline ends. The CDR3 sequence is CASRDRSNSPLHS. The CDR3 DNA is TGTGCCAGCAGAGACAGGAGTAATTCACCCCTCCACTCT.

The rearrangement links TRBV18 to TRBJ1-1; the match to TRBD1 covers 9 bases. Germline trimming cut 0 bases from V and 4 bases from J; bases unmatched to any gene: 3. Germline V gene data show CDR1 as KGHSH and CDR2 as LQKENI. The length of the CDR3 is 15 residues. CDR3 amino acids: CASSPPLTGGTEAFF. The DNA for the CDR3 is TGTGCCAGCTCACCACCGTTGACAGGGGGCACTGAAGCTTTCTTT.

This clonotype was detected ten times or more. This rearrangement joins TRBV20-1 to TRBJ1-1, with 8 bases that match TRBD1. Per germline, CDR1 DFQATT and CDR2 SNEGSKA (reference sequence). The V and J ends lost 5 bases and 7 bases, in that order; junction bases with no gene match: 6. This CDR3 region has 12 residues. CDR3 region: CSACMTGVEAFF. In DNA, the CDR3 is TGCAGTGCTTGTATGACAGGGGTTGAAGCTTTCTTT.

The chain links TRBV11-2 to TRBJ2-6; D unclear. CDR1 is SGHAT and CDR2 is FQNNGV in the germline V gene. The CDR3 loop spans 15 amino acids. Trimming left V 6 bases short and J 0 bases short, with 9 bases between. The CDR3 coding sequence is TGTGCCAGCAGGCACGTGGGCTCTGGGGCCAACGTCCTGACTTTC. Its protein is CASRHVGSGANVLTF.

The rearrangement joins TRBV7-8 to TRBJ1-2; 8 nucleotides line up with TRBD1. The germline V gene has CDR1 SGHVS and CDR2 FQNEAQ. Germline trimming cut 1 base from V and 3 bases from J; bases unmatched to any gene: 4. There are 15 residues in the CDR3. The CDR3, as DNA: TGTGCCAGCAGCTTAGAAACAGGGGGTGACTATGGCTACACCTTC. This encodes CASSLETGGDYGYTF.

This clonotype was seen a single time. Since a much larger clone is just one base distant, this may be a read error. The chain uses TRBV19 and TRBJ1-1; D unclear. This CDR3 is 10 amino acids long. Deletions cut 9 bases from V and 5 bases from J, with 7 bases between. Germline V CDR1 and CDR2: LNHDA, SQIVND (reference sequence). CDR3 protein: CASGETEAFF. The CDR3 DNA is TGTGCCAGCGGGGAGACTGAAGCTTTCTTT. Drawing the rest from reference TRBV19 and TRBJ1-1, the complete variable domain is DGGITQSPKYLFRKEGQNVTLSCEQNLNHDAMYWYRQDPGQGLRLIYYSQIVNDFQKGDIAEGYSVSREKKESFPLTVTSAQKNPTAFYLCASGETEAFFGQGTRLTVV.

This chain links TRBV12-3 or TRBV12-4 with TRBJ2-1; D gene ambiguous. V gave up 8 bases and J gave up 4 bases, with 15 bases separating them. The CDR3 sequence is 14 residues long. The CDR3: CASGLYGPYNEQFF. DNA of the CDR3: TGTGCCAGCGGATTATACGGACCTTACAATGAGCAGTTCTTC.

The V call is TRBV28, the J call TRBJ2-1; D perhaps matches TRBD1 (5 bases). The CDR3 loop spans 14 amino acids. Germline assignment: CDR1 MDHEN and CDR2 SYDVKM. The V and J ends lost 2 bases and 3 bases respectively, with 8 bases between them. The CDR3 nucleotides are TGTGCCAGCAGTTTAGGACACAGCTACAATGAGCAGTTCTTC. This gives the protein CASSLGHSYNEQFF.

This clonotype appeared many times. J is TRBJ2-7 and V is TRBV28; D may be TRBD1 (6 bases). This CDR3 has 18 residues. Trimming stripped 0 bases from V and 1 base from J, with 19 bases between. Germline V lookup: CDR1 MDHEN, CDR2 SYDVKM. CDR3 sequence (DNA): TGTGCCAGCAGTTTATGGGACCTCTCAGGACAGAATTCCTACGAGCAGTACTTC. The encoded protein is CASSLWDLSGQNSYEQYF.

The J gene is TRBJ2-7, the V gene TRBV28; a weak D match, TRBD1 (6 bases). The CDR3 runs to 15 residues. V gave up 7 bases and J gave up 2 bases, with 18 bases separating them. Per germline, CDR1 MDHEN and CDR2 SYDVKM. This CDR3 is CASKTGRDTTYEQYF. CDR3 nucleotides: TGTGCCAGCAAGACAGGCCGGGACACCACCTACGAGCAGTACTTC. The variable domain in full, with the rest retrieved from reference TRBV28 and TRBJ2-7, is DVKVTQSSRYLVKRTGEKVFLECVQDMDHENMFWYRQDPGLGLRLIYFSYDVKMKEKGDIPEGYSVSREKKERFSLILESASTNQTSMYLCASKTGRDTTYEQYFGPGTRLTVT.

This clonotype was seen repeatedly, ten times or more. The chain joins TRBV28 to TRBJ2-5; 7 bases line up with TRBD2. Unmatched junction bases numbered 9, after V lost 6 bases and J lost 5 bases. The CDR3 is made up of 14 amino acids. Germline V CDR1 and CDR2: MDHEN, SYDVKM. The CDR3 protein is CASSPPAGRETQYF. CDR3 DNA sequence: TGTGCCAGCAGCCCCCCTGCCGGGAGGGAGACCCAGTACTTC.

This clonotype came up many times. The chain recombines TRBV6-1 with TRBJ1-1; D not resolved. The CDR3 extends over 12 amino acids. Germline values: CDR1 MNHNS, CDR2 SASEGT. Deletions cut 5 bases from V and 1 base from J, with 5 bases between. CDR3 in amino acids: CASSRWNTEAFF. CDR3 in DNA: TGTGCCAGCAGTAGGTGGAACACTGAAGCTTTCTTT.

This clonotype was observed many times. V and J are TRBV29-1 and TRBJ2-7, with D perhaps given as TRBD1 or TRBD2 (5 bases each). Germline V gene sequence: CDR1 SQVTM, CDR2 ANQGSEA. The ends were cut back, 5 bases at V and 2 bases at J, with 16 bases in the middle. The CDR3 totals 14 residues. The CDR3 is CSVLTGRTTYEQYF. The CDR3 DNA is TGCAGCGTTCTTACGGGACGGACAACCTACGAGCAGTACTTC.

The rearrangement joins TRBV3-1 to TRBJ2-7; 7 nucleotides agree with TRBD2. CDR1 and CDR2 from the germline V gene are LGHDT and YNNKEL (reference sequence). This CDR3 contains 12 residues. V lost 4 bases and J lost 6; bases outside the gene matches: 3. CDR3 nucleotides: TGTGCCAGCAGCCGTGGGGGGGTCGAGCAGTACTTC. Its translation is CASSRGGVEQYF.

As regards this clonotype: Being one base from a much bigger clone, this may be a read error. The rearrangement uses TRBV7-2 and TRBJ2-5, with D possibly TRBD1 on 7 matching bases. V lost 5 bases to trimming and J lost 7 bases, with 14 bases between them. CDR3 size: 13 residues. The germline gives CDR1 SGHTA, CDR2 FQGNSA. DNA of the CDR3: TGTGCCAGCAGCCTTCACAGGGGAGGGACCCAGTACTTC. It is translated as CASSLHRGGTQYF. The full variable domain, in which reference TRBV7-2 and TRBJ2-5 provide the parts outside the CDR3, is GAGVSQSPSNKVTEKGKDVELRCDPISGHTALYWYRQSLGQGLEFLIYFQGNSAPDKSGLPSDRFSAERTGGSVSTLTIQRTQQEDSAVYLCASSLHRGGTQYFGPGTRLLVL.

This clonotype turned up a few times. The genes are TRBV28 and TRBJ1-4; TRBD1 is a possible D gene (5 bases). Germline CDR1 and CDR2: MDHEN and SYDVKM. The CDR3 has 13 residues. V was pared by 8 bases and J by 0 bases, with 7 bases between. CDR3 in amino acids: CASGGATNEKLFF. DNA of the CDR3: TGTGCCAGCGGGGGAGCAACTAATGAAAAACTGTTTTTT.

The rearrangement joins TRBV5-1 to TRBJ2-3; TRBD2 matches at 8 bases. This CDR3 region has 16 residues. V lost 2 bases to trimming and J lost 4 bases; unmatched junction nucleotides: 9. Germline V gene lookup returns CDR1 SGHRS and CDR2 YFSETQ. The CDR3 sequence is CASSFSGMGTPDTQYF. CDR3 sequence (DNA): TGCGCCAGCAGCTTTAGCGGGATGGGGACCCCAGATACGCAGTATTTT.

In nucleotides, the CDR3 is TGCAGTGCTAGAGATCTGAGGTTTACCTACGAGCAGTACTTC. The encoded protein is CSARDLRFTYEQYF. The V call is TRBV20-1, the J call TRBJ2-7; D gene ambiguous. The CDR3 is made up of 14 amino acids. V was trimmed by 0 bases and J by 2 bases, leaving 11 bases between them. CDR1 DFQATT and CDR2 SNEGSKA come from the germline V gene (reference sequence).

This clonotype was picked up many times. This chain joins TRBV16 and TRBJ2-5, with D possibly TRBD2 on 5 matching bases. The germline CDR1 and CDR2 sequences are KGHSY and FQNENV. The CDR3 is made up of 15 amino acids. The V and J ends lost 1 base and 3 bases respectively, with 12 bases between them. The CDR3 DNA reads as TGTGCCAGCAGCCAATTAGGAGGAATCGAAGAGACCCAGTACTTC. Translated, it gives CASSQLGGIEETQYF.

This clonotype was detected many times. The V call is TRBV2, the J call TRBJ2-5; D gene uncertain. The CDR3 is 12 residues long. V was pared by 5 bases and J by 4 bases, with 8 bases between. The germline gives CDR1 SNHLY, CDR2 FYNNEI. CDR3 loop: CASSNQGETQYF. For the CDR3, the DNA is TGTGCCAGCAGTAACCAAGGAGAGACCCAGTACTTC.

This clonotype was seen a few times. The rearrangement links TRBV14 to TRBJ2-2; D is ambiguous. The CDR3 contains 13 residues. V dropped 1 base and J dropped 5 bases, with 5 bases sitting between them. Germline CDR1 reads SGHDN; CDR2 reads FVKESK. The CDR3 is CASSQAVTGELFF. CDR3 nucleotides: TGTGCCAGCAGCCAAGCCGTTACCGGGGAGCTGTTTTTT.

This clonotype has at least ten counts. The chain couples TRBV20-1 to TRBJ2-5; D is unclear. Trimming removed 3 bases from V and 3 bases from J, with 11 bases in between. Per the germline V gene, CDR1 is DFQATT and CDR2 is SNEGSKA (reference sequence). This CDR3 comprises 13 residues. The CDR3 region has the DNA TGCAGTGCTAGGCTTATAATCGAAGAGACCCAGTACTTC. This gives the protein CSARLIIEETQYF.

This clonotype was detected many times. The V gene is TRBV2, the J gene TRBJ2-7; a possible D gene is TRBD1 (5 bases). Trimming took off 6 bases at V and 2 bases at J, with 5 bases between the two ends. In germline, CDR1 is SNHLY, CDR2 FYNNEI. The CDR3 is 11 residues long. CDR3: CASRDTYEQYF. CDR3 sequence (DNA): TGTGCCAGCAGGGACACCTACGAGCAGTACTTC.

This sequence joins TRBV20-1 and TRBJ2-5; D uncertain. The V end was cut by 3 bases, the J end by 5 bases, with 16 bases between. The CDR3 totals 14 residues. Looked up from germline, CDR1 is DFQATT and CDR2 is SNEGSKA (reference sequence). The CDR3 nucleotides are TGCAGTGCTAGCGGTAGTAAAGGTTATGAGACCCAGTACTTC. This codes for CSASGSKGYETQYF.

The chain has TRBV5-1 and TRBJ2-7, with D maybe TRBD2 (6 bases). The length of the CDR3 is 14 residues. V was pared by 2 bases and J by 6 bases, with 15 bases between. CDR1 SGHRS and CDR2 YFSETQ come from the germline V gene. The CDR3: CASSFAGLGLEQYF. The CDR3, as DNA: TGCGCCAGCAGCTTTGCGGGATTGGGGCTCGAGCAGTACTTC.

This clonotype was detected ten times or more. This rearrangement joins TRBV13 to TRBJ2-5, with 9 bases fitting TRBD1. Germline assignment: CDR1 PRHDT and CDR2 FYEKMQ (reference sequence). The CDR3 runs 15 residues. After removal of 4 bases from V and 3 bases from J, the junction contained 6 bases not matched to a gene. The CDR3 region is CASSSRRTGEETQYF. The CDR3, as DNA: TGTGCCAGCAGCTCTAGACGGACAGGGGAAGAGACCCAGTACTTC.

This chain uses TRBV12-3 or TRBV12-4 with TRBJ2-5; 9 nucleotides agree with TRBD2. CDR3 length: 13 residues. After removal of 6 bases from V and 5 bases from J, the junction contained 4 bases not matched to a gene. The CDR3 DNA sequence: TGTGCCAGCAGGCAGACTAGCGGCGAGACCCAGTACTTC. Its translation: CASRQTSGETQYF.

This chain joins TRBV2 and TRBJ1-1, with unresolved D. This CDR3 is built from 13 residues. CDR1 is SNHLY and CDR2 is FYNNEI in the germline V gene. The ends were cut back, 8 bases at V and 5 bases at J, with 15 bases in the middle. CDR3 coding DNA: TGTGCCAGCGAGGGCGGGTATGGGACTGAAGCTTTCTTT. Amino acids: CASEGGYGTEAFF. The full variable domain, completed using reference TRBV2 and TRBJ1-1, is EPEVTQTPSHQVTQMGQEVILRCVPISNHLYFYWYRQILGQKVEFLVSFYNNEISEKSEIFDDQFSVERPDGSNFTLKIRSTKLEDSAMYFCASEGGYGTEAFFGQGTRLTVV.